This T cell receptor beta chain came from a study of shared clonotypes between healthy human individuals. The wider study: In total, the donors were two women and a few men aged 18 to 49. The study's findings and limits: Some clonotypes were shared by all four sorted-subset donors, while others were not shared. The non-shared ones had lower generation probabilities than the shared ones.

The germline V and J ends were trimmed by 4 bases and 3 bases, with 21 bases remaining between them. There are 17 residues in the CDR3. The germline V gene encodes CDR1 SGHRS and CDR2 YFSETQ. Profiled with immunoSEQ multiplex PCR; TCRdb holds only in-frame clones, not every one. Here the sample spans about 2 million clones, roughly 95% being singletons. As concerns this clone: Its cognate antigen is unknown.

Sequencing used naive CD4+ T cells sorted from blood. Described subset: CD45RA+ positively selected. The TCR was taken from a man aged 18-30 years in good health. This rearrangement joins TRBV5-1 to TRBJ2-3; D is possibly TRBD2 (6 bases). The CDR3 protein is CASSTGTAGKRTDTQYF. The CDR3 DNA follows: TGCGCCAGCAGCACGGGGACTGCTGGCAAAAGAACAGATACGCAGTATTTT.